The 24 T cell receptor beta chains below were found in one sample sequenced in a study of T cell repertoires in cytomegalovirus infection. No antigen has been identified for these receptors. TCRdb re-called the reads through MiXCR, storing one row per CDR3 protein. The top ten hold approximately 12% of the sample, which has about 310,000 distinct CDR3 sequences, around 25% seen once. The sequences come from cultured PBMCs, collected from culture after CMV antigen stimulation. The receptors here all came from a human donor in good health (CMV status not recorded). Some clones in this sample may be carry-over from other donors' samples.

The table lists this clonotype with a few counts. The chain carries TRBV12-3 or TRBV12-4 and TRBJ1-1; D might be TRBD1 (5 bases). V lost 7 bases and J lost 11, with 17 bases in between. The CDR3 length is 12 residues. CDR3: CASILAGSGAFF. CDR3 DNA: TGTGCCAGCATCCTGGCAGGGAGTGGGGCTTTCTTT.

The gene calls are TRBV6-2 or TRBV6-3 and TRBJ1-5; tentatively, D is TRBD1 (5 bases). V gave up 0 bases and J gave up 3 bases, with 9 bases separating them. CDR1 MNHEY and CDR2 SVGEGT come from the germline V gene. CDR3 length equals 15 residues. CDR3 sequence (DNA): TGTGCCAGCAGTTACTCCTCCAGGGCCAATCAGCCCCAGCATTTT. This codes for CASSYSSRANQPQHF.

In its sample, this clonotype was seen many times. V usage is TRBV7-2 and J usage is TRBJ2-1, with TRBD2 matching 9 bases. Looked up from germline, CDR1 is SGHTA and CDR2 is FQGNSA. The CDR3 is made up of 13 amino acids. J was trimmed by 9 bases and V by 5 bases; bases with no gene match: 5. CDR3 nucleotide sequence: TGTGCCAGCAGCGGGGGACTAGCAGTTGAGCAGTTCTTC. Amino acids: CASSGGLAVEQFF.

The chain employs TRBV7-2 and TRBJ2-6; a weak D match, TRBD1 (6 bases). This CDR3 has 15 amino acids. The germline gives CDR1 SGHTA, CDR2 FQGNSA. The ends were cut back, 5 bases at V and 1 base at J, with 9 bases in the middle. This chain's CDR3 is CASSTQGSGANVLTF. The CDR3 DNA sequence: TGTGCCAGCAGCACTCAGGGGTCTGGGGCCAACGTCCTGACTTTC.

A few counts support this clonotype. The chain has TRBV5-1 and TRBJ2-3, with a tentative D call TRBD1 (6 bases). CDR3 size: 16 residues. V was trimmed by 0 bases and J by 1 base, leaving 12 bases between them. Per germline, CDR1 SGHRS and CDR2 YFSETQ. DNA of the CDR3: TGCGCCAGCAGCTTGGTTTCCGGGACACGCACAGATACGCAGTATTTT. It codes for CASSLVSGTRTDTQYF. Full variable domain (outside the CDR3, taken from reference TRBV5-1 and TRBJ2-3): KAGVTQTPRYLIKTRGQQVTLSCSPISGHRSVSWYQQTPGQGLQFLFEYFSETQRNKGNFPGRFSGRQFSNSRSEMNVSTLELGDSALYLCASSLVSGTRTDTQYFGPGTRLTVL.

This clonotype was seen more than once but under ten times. CDR3 in amino acids: CAWSNTGRGYTF. The CDR3 DNA follows: TGTGCCTGGAGTAACACAGGGCGTGGCTACACCTTC. The chain employs TRBV30 and TRBJ1-2, with a weak D call TRBD1 (6 bases). The CDR3 is made up of 12 amino acids. Trimming left V 2 bases short and J 7 bases short, with 11 bases between. Germline CDR1 reads GTSNPN; CDR2 reads SVGIG (reference sequence). Together with reference TRBV30 and TRBJ1-2, the CDR3 gives the full variable domain: SQTIHQWPATLVQPVGSPLSLECTVEGTSNPNLYWYRQAAGRGLQLLFYSVGIGQISSEVPQNLSASRPQDRQFILSSKKLLLSDSGFYLCAWSNTGRGYTFGSGTRLTVV.

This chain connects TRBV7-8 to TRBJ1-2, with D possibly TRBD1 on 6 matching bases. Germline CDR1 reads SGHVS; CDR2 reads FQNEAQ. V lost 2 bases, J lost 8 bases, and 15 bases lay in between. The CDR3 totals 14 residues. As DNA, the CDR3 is TGTGCCAGCAGCTTAAGTAGGGGGATGGGAGGCTACACCTTC. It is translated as CASSLSRGMGGYTF.

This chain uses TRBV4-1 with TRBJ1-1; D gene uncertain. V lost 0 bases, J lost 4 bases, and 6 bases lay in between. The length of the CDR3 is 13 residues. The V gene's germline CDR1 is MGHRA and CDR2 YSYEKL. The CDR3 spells CASSQDSATEAFF. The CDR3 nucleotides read TGCGCCAGCAGCCAAGATTCAGCCACTGAAGCTTTCTTT.

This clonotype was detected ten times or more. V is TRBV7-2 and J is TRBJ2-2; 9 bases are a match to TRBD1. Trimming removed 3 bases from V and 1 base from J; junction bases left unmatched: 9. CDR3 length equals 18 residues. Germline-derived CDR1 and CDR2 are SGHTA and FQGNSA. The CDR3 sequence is CASSFPSGQGLNTGELFF. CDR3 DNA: TGTGCCAGCAGCTTCCCCAGCGGACAGGGGCTGAACACCGGGGAGCTGTTTTTT.

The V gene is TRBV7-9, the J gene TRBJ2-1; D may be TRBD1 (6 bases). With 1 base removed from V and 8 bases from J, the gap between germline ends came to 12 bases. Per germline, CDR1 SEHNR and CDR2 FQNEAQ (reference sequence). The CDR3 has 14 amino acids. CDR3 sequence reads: CASSLDRVSDEQFF. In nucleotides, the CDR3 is TGTGCCAGCAGCTTAGACAGGGTCTCGGATGAGCAGTTCTTC.

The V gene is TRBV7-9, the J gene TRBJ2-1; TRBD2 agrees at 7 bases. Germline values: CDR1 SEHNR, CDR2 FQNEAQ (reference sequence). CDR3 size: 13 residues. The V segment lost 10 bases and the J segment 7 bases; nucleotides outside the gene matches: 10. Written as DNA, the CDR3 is TGTGCCACCCCCGGGGGGAGAGAGAATGAGCAGTTCTTC. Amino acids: CATPGGRENEQFF.

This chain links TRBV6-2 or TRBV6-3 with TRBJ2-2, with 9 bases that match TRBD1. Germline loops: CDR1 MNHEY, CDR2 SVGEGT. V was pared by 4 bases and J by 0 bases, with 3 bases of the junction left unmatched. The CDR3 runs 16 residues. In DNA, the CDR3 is TGTGCCAGCAGTTTTGGGACAGGGTCGAACACCGGGGAGCTGTTTTTT. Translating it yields CASSFGTGSNTGELFF.

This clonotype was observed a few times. The CDR3: CASSQGLPNQPQHF. In DNA form, the CDR3 reads TGTGCCAGCAGTCAAGGACTGCCGAATCAGCCCCAGCATTTT. The rearrangement uses TRBV6-6 and TRBJ1-5; the D is unclear. CDR3 length equals 14 residues. Trimming stripped 5 bases from V and 4 bases from J, with 12 bases between. Germline V lookup: CDR1 MNHNY, CDR2 SVGAGI (reference sequence).

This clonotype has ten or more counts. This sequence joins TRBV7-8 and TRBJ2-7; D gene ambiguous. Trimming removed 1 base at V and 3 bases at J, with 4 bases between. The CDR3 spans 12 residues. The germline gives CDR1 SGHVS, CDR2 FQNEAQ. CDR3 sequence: CASSLDIYEQYV. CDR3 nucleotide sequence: TGTGCCAGCAGCTTAGATATCTACGAGCAGTACGTC.

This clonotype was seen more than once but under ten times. CDR3: CSARLGQTDTQYF. CDR3 nucleotide sequence: TGCAGTGCTAGACTCGGGCAGACAGATACGCAGTATTTT. The gene calls are TRBV20-1 and TRBJ2-3; D unclear. V shed 2 bases and J shed 3 bases, with 9 bases lying between them. CDR1 DFQATT and CDR2 SNEGSKA come from the germline V gene (reference sequence). The CDR3 runs to 13 residues.

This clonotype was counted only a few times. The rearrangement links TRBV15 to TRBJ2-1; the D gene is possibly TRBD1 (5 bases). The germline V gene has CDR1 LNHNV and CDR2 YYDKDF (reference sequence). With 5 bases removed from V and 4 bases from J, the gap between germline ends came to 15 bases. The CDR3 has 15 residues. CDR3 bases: TGTGCCACCAGCGACAGCGCCAAATGGTACAATGAGCAGTTCTTC. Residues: CATSDSAKWYNEQFF.

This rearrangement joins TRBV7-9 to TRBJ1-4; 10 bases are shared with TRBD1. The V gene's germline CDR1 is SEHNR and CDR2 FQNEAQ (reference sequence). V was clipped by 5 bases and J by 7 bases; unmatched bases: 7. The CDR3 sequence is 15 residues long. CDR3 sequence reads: CASSARTGGGEKLFF. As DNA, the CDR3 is TGTGCCAGCAGCGCCCGGACAGGGGGGGGTGAAAAACTGTTTTTT.

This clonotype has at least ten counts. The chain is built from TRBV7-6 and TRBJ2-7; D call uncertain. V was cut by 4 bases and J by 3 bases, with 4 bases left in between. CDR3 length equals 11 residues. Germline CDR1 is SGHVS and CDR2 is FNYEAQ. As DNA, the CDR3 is TGTGCCAGCAGCTCAGACTACGAGCAGTACTTC. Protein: CASSSDYEQYF.

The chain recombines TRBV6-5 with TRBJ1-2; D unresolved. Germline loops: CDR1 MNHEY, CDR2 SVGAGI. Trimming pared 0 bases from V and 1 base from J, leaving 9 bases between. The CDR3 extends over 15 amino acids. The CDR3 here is CASSYSSGINYGYTF. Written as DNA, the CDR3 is TGTGCCAGCAGTTACTCGTCAGGCATTAACTATGGCTACACCTTC.

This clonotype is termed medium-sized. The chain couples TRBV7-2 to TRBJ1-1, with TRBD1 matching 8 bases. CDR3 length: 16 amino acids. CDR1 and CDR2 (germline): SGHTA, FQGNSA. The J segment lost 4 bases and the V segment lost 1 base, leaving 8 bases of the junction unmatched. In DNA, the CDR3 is TGTGCCAGCAGCTTAGGGCCAGGGGGCTGGGGCACTGAAGCTTTCTTT. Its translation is CASSLGPGGWGTEAFF.

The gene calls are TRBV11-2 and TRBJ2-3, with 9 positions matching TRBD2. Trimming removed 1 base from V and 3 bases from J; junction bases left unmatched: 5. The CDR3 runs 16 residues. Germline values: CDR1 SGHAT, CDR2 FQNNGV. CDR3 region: CASSLGAAGGTDTQYF. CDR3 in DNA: TGTGCCAGCAGCTTAGGCGCGGCGGGAGGGACAGATACGCAGTATTTT.

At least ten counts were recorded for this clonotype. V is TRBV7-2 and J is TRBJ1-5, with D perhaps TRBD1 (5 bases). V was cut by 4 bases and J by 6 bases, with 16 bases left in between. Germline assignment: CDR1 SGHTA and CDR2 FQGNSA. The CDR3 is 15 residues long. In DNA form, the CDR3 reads TGTGCCAGCAGCTCCCCCAGGGATGGGGCTCAGCCCCAGCATTTT. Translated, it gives CASSSPRDGAQPQHF.

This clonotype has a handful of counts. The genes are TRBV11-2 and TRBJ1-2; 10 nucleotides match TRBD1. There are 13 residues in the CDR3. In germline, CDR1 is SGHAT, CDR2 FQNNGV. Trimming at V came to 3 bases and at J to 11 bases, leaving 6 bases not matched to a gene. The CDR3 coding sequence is TGTGCCAGCAGCTTGGACAGGGGGAGCGGGTACACCTTC. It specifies CASSLDRGSGYTF.

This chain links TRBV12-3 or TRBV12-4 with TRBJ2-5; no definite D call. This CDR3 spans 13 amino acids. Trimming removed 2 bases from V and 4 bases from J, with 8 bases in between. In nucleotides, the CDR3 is TGTGCCAGCAGTTTACCGGTCGGAGAGACCCAGTACTTC. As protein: CASSLPVGETQYF.